This TCR beta chain was identified in a study of long-term antiretroviral therapy in people with HIV. Whole-study results and caveats: Narrower CDR3 length ranges marked HIV repertoires relative to controls.

An immunoSEQ assay, version v3.0, was performed at survey level. Sequencing used immunoSEQ multiplex PCR; TCRdb keeps in-frame clones, though not all of them. Of approximately 20,000 clones in the sample, around 80% were seen once. Notes on this clone: Its antigen is not known.

Sequences were derived from unsorted PBMCs, sampled 4.1 years after starting antiretroviral therapy. The sequence was obtained from a woman in her thirties or forties with HIV.

The CDR3: CATSRAGTPLKTPNYGYTF. The CDR3 DNA reads as TGTGCCACCAGCAGGGCCGGGACTCCTCTCAAAACGCCTAACTATGGCTACACCTTC. The chain carries TRBV15 and TRBJ1-2; tentative D call: TRBD1 (5 bases). Trimming left V 3 bases short and J 0 bases short, with 23 bases between. The CDR3 consists of 19 residues. Per the germline V gene, CDR1 is LNHNV and CDR2 is YYDKDF (reference sequence).